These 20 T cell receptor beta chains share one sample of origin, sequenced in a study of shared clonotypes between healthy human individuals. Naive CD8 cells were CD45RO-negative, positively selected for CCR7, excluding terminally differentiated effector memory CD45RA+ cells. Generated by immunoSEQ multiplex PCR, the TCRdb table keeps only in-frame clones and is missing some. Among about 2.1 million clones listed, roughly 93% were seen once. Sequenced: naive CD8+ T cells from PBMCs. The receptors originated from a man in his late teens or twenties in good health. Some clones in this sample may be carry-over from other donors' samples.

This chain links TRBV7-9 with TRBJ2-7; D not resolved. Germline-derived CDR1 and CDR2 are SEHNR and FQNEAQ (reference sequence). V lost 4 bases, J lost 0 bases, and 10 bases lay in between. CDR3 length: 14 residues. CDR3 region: CASSSGLISYEQYF. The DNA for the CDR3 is TGTGCCAGCAGCTCGGGCCTAATCTCCTACGAGCAGTACTTC.

The CDR3: CASSQLLDGPETQYF. CDR3 nucleotide sequence: TGTGCCAGCAGCCAACTACTTGACGGCCCAGAGACCCAGTACTTC. This rearrangement joins TRBV27 to TRBJ2-5; D unresolved. CDR1 is MNHEY, CDR2 SMNVEV, per germline (reference sequence). This CDR3 region has 15 residues. The ends were cut back, 6 bases at V and 4 bases at J, with 18 bases in the middle.

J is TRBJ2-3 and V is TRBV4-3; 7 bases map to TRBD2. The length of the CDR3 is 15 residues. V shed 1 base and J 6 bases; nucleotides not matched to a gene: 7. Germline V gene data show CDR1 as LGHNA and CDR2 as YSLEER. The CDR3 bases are TGCGCCAGCAGCCAAGGTACGGGAGCGGGGGATACGCAGTATTTT. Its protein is CASSQGTGAGDTQYF.

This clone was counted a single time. The CDR3 sequence is CASAGESNTGELFF. CDR3 nucleotides: TGTGCCAGCGCTGGGGAATCCAACACCGGGGAGCTGTTTTTT. This chain links TRBV27 with TRBJ2-2; the D is unclear. Germline CDR1 is MNHEY and CDR2 is SMNVEV (reference sequence). This CDR3 has 14 amino acids. Trimming pared 8 bases from V and 2 bases from J, leaving 12 bases between.

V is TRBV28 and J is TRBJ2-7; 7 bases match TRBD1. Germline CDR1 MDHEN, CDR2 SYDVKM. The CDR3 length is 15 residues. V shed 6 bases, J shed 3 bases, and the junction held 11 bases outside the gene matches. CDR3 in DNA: TGTGCCAGCAGCCCCTCAGGGGGTCGGGTCTACGAGCAGTACTTC. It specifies CASSPSGGRVYEQYF.

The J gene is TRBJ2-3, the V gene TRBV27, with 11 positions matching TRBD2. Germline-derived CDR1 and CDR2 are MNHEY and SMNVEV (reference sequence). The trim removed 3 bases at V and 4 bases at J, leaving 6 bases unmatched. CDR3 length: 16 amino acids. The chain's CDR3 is CASSLGSSGRSDTQYF. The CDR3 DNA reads TGTGCCAGCAGTTTGGGATCTAGCGGGAGGTCAGATACGCAGTATTTT.

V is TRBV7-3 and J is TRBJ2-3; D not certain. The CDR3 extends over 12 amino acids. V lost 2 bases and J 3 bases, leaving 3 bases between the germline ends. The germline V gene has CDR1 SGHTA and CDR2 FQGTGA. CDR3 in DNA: TGTGCCAGCAGCTTATTTACAGATACGCAGTATTTT. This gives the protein CASSLFTDTQYF.

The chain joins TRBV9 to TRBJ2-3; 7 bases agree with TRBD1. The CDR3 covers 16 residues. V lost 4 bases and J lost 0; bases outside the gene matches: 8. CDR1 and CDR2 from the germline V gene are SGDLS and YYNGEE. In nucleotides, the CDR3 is TGTGCCAGCAGCCTCCGCGGACAGGCAAGCACAGATACGCAGTATTTT. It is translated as CASSLRGQASTDTQYF.

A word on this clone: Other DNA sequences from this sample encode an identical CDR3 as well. The CDR3 DNA reads as TGTGCCAGCAGCCCCCTTTCCGGGGAGCTGTTTTTT. Translating it yields CASSPLSGELFF. The chain links TRBV7-9 to TRBJ2-2; the D is unclear. V shed 5 bases and J shed 6 bases, with 7 bases lying between them. The germline CDR1 and CDR2 sequences are SEHNR and FQNEAQ (reference sequence). This CDR3 contains 12 residues.

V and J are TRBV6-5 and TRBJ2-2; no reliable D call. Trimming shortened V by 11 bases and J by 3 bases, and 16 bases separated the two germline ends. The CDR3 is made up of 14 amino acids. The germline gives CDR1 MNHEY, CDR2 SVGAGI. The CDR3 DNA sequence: TGTGCCGGTCTGACGGATCGGGACACCGGGGAGCTGTTTTTT. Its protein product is CAGLTDRDTGELFF.

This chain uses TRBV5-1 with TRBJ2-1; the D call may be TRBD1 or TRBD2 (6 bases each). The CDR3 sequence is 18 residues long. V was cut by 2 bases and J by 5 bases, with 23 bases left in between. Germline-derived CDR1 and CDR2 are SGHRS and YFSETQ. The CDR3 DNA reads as TGCGCCAGCAGCTTTAATGCCCTAGGGGGGCTAGTCGACAATGAGCAGTTCTTC. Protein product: CASSFNALGGLVDNEQFF.

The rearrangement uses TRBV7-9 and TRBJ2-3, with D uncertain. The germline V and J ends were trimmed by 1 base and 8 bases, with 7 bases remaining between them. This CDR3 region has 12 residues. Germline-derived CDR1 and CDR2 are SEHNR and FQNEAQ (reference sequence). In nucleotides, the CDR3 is TGTGCCAGCAGCTTAGAACCCACTACGCAGTATTTT. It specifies CASSLEPTTQYF.

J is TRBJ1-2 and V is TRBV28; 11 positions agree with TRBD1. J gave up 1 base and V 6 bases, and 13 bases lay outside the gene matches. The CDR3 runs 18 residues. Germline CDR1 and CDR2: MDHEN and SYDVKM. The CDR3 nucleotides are TGTGCCAGCAGAGTTCTTATTACGGGACAGGGGGGTAACTATGGCTACACCTTC. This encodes CASRVLITGQGGNYGYTF.

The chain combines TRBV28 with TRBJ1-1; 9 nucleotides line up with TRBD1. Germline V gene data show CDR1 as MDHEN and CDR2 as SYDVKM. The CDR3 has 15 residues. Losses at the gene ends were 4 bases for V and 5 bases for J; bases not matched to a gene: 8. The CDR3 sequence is CASSSLDRGRTEAFF. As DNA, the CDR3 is TGTGCCAGCAGTTCCCTCGACAGGGGGAGGACTGAAGCTTTCTTT.

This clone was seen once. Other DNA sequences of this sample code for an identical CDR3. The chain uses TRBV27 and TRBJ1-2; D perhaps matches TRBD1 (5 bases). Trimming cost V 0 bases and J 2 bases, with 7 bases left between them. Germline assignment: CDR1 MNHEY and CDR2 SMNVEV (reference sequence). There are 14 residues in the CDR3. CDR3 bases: TGTGCCAGCAGTTTATCTCCAGGGAACTATGGCTACACCTTC. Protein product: CASSLSPGNYGYTF.

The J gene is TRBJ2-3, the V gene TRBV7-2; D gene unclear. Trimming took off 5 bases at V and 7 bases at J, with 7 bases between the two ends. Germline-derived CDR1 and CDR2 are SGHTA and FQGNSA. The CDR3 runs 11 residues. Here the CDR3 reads CASSEDHTQYF. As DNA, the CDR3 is TGTGCCAGCAGCGAAGACCATACGCAGTATTTT.

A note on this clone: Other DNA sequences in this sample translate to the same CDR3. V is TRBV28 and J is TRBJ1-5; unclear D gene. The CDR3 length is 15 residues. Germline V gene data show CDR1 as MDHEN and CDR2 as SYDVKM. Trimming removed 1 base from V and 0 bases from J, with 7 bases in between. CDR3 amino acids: CASSLLRSSNQPQHF. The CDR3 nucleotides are TGTGCCAGCAGTTTATTAAGGTCTAGCAATCAGCCCCAGCATTTT.

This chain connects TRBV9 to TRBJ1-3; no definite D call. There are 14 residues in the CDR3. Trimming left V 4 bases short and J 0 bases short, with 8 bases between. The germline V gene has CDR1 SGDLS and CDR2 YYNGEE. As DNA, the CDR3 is TGTGCCAGCAGCTACGGGGACTCTGGAAACACCATATATTTT. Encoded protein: CASSYGDSGNTIYF.

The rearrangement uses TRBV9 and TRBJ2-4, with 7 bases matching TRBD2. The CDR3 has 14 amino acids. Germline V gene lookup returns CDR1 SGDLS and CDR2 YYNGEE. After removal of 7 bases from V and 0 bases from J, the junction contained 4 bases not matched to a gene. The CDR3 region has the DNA TGTGCCAGCGGTTCGGGGGGAGCCAAAAACATTCAGTACTTC. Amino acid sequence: CASGSGGAKNIQYF.

CDR3 protein: CASSQDFPAIGAVTEAFF. DNA for the CDR3: TGCGCCAGCAGCCAAGATTTCCCCGCAATTGGGGCTGTCACTGAAGCTTTCTTT. The chain combines TRBV4-3 with TRBJ1-1; weak D call: TRBD1 (5 bases). Germline V gene sequence: CDR1 LGHNA, CDR2 YSLEER. V was clipped by 0 bases and J by 4 bases, with 21 bases between them. The CDR3 is 18 residues long.